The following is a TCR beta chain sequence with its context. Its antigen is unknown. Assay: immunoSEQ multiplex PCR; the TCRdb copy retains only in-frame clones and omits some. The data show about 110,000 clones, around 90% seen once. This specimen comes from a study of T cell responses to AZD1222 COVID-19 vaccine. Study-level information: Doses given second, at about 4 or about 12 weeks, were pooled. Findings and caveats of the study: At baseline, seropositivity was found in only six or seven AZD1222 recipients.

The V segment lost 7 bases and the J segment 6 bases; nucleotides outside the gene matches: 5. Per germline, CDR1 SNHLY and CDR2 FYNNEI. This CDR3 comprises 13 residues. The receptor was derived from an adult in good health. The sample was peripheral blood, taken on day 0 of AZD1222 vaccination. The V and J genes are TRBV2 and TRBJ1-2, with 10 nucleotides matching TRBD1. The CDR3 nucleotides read TGTGCCAGCAATAGACAGGGGGCGGATGGCTACACCTTC. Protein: CASNRQGADGYTF.